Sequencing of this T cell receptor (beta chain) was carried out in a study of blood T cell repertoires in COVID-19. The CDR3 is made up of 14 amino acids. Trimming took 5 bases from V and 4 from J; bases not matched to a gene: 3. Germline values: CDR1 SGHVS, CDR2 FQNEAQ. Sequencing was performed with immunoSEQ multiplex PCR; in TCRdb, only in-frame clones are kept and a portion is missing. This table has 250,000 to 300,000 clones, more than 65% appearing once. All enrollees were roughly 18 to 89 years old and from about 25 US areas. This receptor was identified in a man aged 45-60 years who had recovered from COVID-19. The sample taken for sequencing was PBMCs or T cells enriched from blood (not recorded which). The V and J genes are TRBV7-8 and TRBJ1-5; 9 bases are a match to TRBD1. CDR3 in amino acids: CASSMDRGNQPQHF. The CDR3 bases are TGTGCCAGCAGCATGGACAGGGGAAATCAGCCCCAGCATTTT.